This entry lists 17 T cell receptor beta chains sequenced from one sample in a study of T cells in Graves' hyperthyroidism and ophthalmopathy (dated by TCRdb to about 2019). The library was produced with multiplex PCR. The instrument given in TCRdb is Illumina HiSeq 2000. TCR beta CDR3 regions were amplified from RNA transcripts. The TCR CDR3 was subjected to a first round of RT-PCR using the HTBI primer set and the Qiagen OneStep RT-PCR kit. TCRdb reprocessed the public reads (quality trimming at Q25 with fastp, clone calling with MiXCR) and kept in-frame beta chains. Entries that share a CDR3 protein sequence are merged under the most common genes and DNA. A total of nearly 600,000 distinct CDR3 sequences appear in this sample, around 14% of them only once. Approximately 6.4% of the sample is in the top ten clones. Sequencing was done on a sample of blood. The origin of the receptors is a woman younger than 30 with Graves' ophthalmopathy.

This clonotype was counted ten times or more. This rearrangement joins TRBV30 to TRBJ1-2; D unclear. The V gene's germline CDR1 is GTSNPN and CDR2 SVGIG (reference sequence). The CDR3 sequence is 15 residues long. Trimming removed 3 bases from V and 2 bases from J, with 16 bases in between. Here the CDR3 DNA reads TGTGCCTGGAGAAGGTGGATCGGCGACAACTATGGCTACACCTTC. This translates into CAWRRWIGDNYGYTF.

Notes on this clonotype: Given a much more abundant clone one base away, this may be a read error. The chain links TRBV28 to TRBJ2-3; D is possibly TRBD2 (6 bases). V was clipped by 5 bases and J by 1 base, with 16 bases between them. CDR3 length equals 16 residues. CDR1 is MDHEN, CDR2 SYDVKM, per germline. The CDR3 is CASSLPGGTGTDTQYF. As DNA, the CDR3 is TGTGCCAGCAGTCTTCCCGGCGGGACGGGCACAGATACGCAGTATTTT.

This clonotype was seen at least ten times. The chain combines TRBV28 with TRBJ2-3; TRBD2 matches at 10 bases. The CDR3 has 16 amino acids. The germline V gene encodes CDR1 MDHEN and CDR2 SYDVKM. V trimming: 5 bases; J trimming: 6 bases; junction bases outside the gene matches: 11. The CDR3 nucleotides read TGTGCCAGCAGTCTACTAGCGGGAAAGAAAGGGGATACGCAGTATTTT. It is translated as CASSLLAGKKGDTQYF.

The chain is built from TRBV19 and TRBJ1-1; 7 nucleotides match TRBD1. From germline, CDR1 is LNHDA and CDR2 SQIVND (reference sequence). The CDR3 extends over 13 amino acids. J gave up 0 bases and V 7 bases, and 2 bases lay outside the gene matches. CDR3 sequence: CASNTGVNTEAFF. The CDR3 DNA follows: TGTGCCAGTAATACAGGGGTGAACACTGAAGCTTTCTTT. The variable domain in full, completed from reference TRBV19 and TRBJ1-1, reads DGGITQSPKYLFRKEGQNVTLSCEQNLNHDAMYWYRQDPGQGLRLIYYSQIVNDFQKGDIAEGYSVSREKKESFPLTVTSAQKNPTAFYLCASNTGVNTEAFFGQGTRLTVV.

This clonotype was seen at least ten times. The genes are TRBV7-3 and TRBJ2-7, with 8 bases that match TRBD1. The CDR3 spans 15 residues. Trimming cost V 6 bases and J 3 bases; bases outside gene matches: 10. Germline V CDR1 and CDR2: SGHTA, FQGTGA. The CDR3 reads CASSPDRGPIYEQYF. Written as DNA, the CDR3 is TGTGCCAGCAGTCCAGACAGGGGCCCCATCTACGAGCAGTACTTC.

There are a few counts of this clonotype. The chain combines TRBV9 with TRBJ2-2; D remains ambiguous. This CDR3 is 16 amino acids long. V lost 0 bases, J lost 0 bases, and 9 bases lay in between. Germline V lookup: CDR1 SGDLS, CDR2 YYNGEE. In nucleotides, the CDR3 is TGTGCCAGCAGCGTAGGTGAGCGCCCGAACACCGGGGAGCTGTTTTTT. This encodes CASSVGERPNTGELFF.

This clonotype was recorded at least ten times. This chain connects TRBV27 to TRBJ1-1, with D uncertain. Trimming stripped 0 bases from V and 6 bases from J, with 11 bases between. Germline V gene lookup returns CDR1 MNHEY and CDR2 SMNVEV (reference sequence). The CDR3 consists of 14 residues. CDR3 sequence: CASSLSKSRSEAFF. CDR3 DNA: TGTGCCAGCAGTTTATCGAAGTCGCGTTCTGAAGCTTTCTTT.

This clonotype showed up just a few times. This chain uses TRBV12-3 or TRBV12-4 with TRBJ1-3; 8 nucleotides agree with TRBD1. CDR3 length equals 18 residues. V lost 6 bases, J lost 0 bases, and 13 bases stayed unmatched. The DNA of the CDR3 is TGTGCCAGCAGCTTACTCCCTCAGGGGGCCCTCTCTGGAAACACCATATATTTT. It encodes CASSLLPQGALSGNTIYF.

This clonotype was seen only a few times. The gene calls are TRBV20-1 and TRBJ2-7, with 12 bases identical to TRBD1. The CDR3 is 15 residues long. Germline-derived CDR1 and CDR2 are DFQATT and SNEGSKA (reference sequence). Trimming cost V 0 bases and J 6 bases; bases outside gene matches: 6. CDR3 DNA: TGCAGTGCTAGAGATACCGGGACAGGGGGCGGCGAGCAGTACTTC. Translating gives CSARDTGTGGGEQYF.

The chain uses TRBV2 and TRBJ2-7; TRBD1 aligns across 7 bases. The CDR3 consists of 14 residues. CDR1 and CDR2 from the germline V gene are SNHLY and FYNNEI. The V gene end was trimmed by 5 bases and the J gene end by 5 bases; junction bases not matched to a gene: 9. The CDR3 sequence is CASSLRQGQHEQYF. The CDR3 DNA follows: TGTGCCAGCAGTTTAAGACAGGGACAACACGAGCAGTACTTC.

This clonotype was picked up many times. The V call is TRBV28, the J call TRBJ2-7; possibly TRBD1 for D (6 bases). V was trimmed by 6 bases and J by 11 bases, leaving 23 bases between them. CDR3 length: 14 residues. Germline V gives CDR1 MDHEN, CDR2 SYDVKM. The CDR3 coding sequence is TGTGCCAGCAGCGTACAGGGCGCAATAGGTGAGGAGTACTTC. This gives the protein CASSVQGAIGEEYF.

Ten or more counts support this clonotype. V and J are TRBV30 and TRBJ2-7, with D possibly TRBD1 on 5 matching bases. Deletions cut 5 bases from V and 3 bases from J, with 14 bases between. The V gene's germline CDR1 is GTSNPN and CDR2 SVGIG (reference sequence). This CDR3 contains 13 residues. The CDR3 DNA follows: TGTGCCTGGTCAACAGGTACCCTCTACGAGCAGTACTTC. Its protein product is CAWSTGTLYEQYF. The variable domain in full, with the rest retrieved from reference TRBV30 and TRBJ2-7, is SQTIHQWPATLVQPVGSPLSLECTVEGTSNPNLYWYRQAAGRGLQLLFYSVGIGQISSEVPQNLSASRPQDRQFILSSKKLLLSDSGFYLCAWSTGTLYEQYFGPGTRLTVT.

In its sample, this clonotype was seen many times. The V call is TRBV28, the J call TRBJ2-7; no firm D call. This CDR3 is 17 amino acids long. The germline V gene encodes CDR1 MDHEN and CDR2 SYDVKM. Trimming took off 6 bases at V and 1 base at J, with 22 bases between the two ends. Here the CDR3 reads CASSQNRAPWKSYEQYF. The CDR3 bases are TGTGCCAGCAGCCAAAACCGGGCCCCTTGGAAGTCCTACGAGCAGTACTTC. Supplemented by reference TRBV28 and TRBJ2-7, the full variable domain reads DVKVTQSSRYLVKRTGEKVFLECVQDMDHENMFWYRQDPGLGLRLIYFSYDVKMKEKGDIPEGYSVSREKKERFSLILESASTNQTSMYLCASSQNRAPWKSYEQYFGPGTRLTVT.

The gene calls are TRBV28 and TRBJ1-2; D remains unclear. CDR3 length: 9 residues. V shed 10 bases and J shed 8 bases, with 8 bases lying between them. CDR1 is MDHEN and CDR2 is SYDVKM in the germline V gene. CDR3 DNA sequence: TGTGCCACCGGCGGGGGCTACACCTTC. Translation: CATGGGYTF.

There are many counts of this clonotype. The chain couples TRBV27 to TRBJ2-5, with no clear D. The CDR3 consists of 15 residues. V lost 5 bases, J lost 1 base, and 14 bases lay in between. The germline CDR1 and CDR2 sequences are MNHEY and SMNVEV (reference sequence). The CDR3 bases are TGTGCCAGCAGTCTAGGTGAACGGTTCCAAGAGACCCAGTACTTC. This translates into CASSLGERFQETQYF.

CDR3 bases: TGCAGTGCTCTGACAGGGAATGGAAACACCATATATTTT. Its protein is CSALTGNGNTIYF. The chain uses TRBV20-1 and TRBJ1-3; TRBD1 aligns across 7 bases. The ends lost 5 bases at V and 3 bases at J; junction bases unmatched: 4. The CDR3 sequence is 13 residues long. Looked up from germline, CDR1 is DFQATT and CDR2 is SNEGSKA (reference sequence).

The J gene is TRBJ2-7, the V gene TRBV6-1; 7 bases fit TRBD2. Trimming removed 6 bases from V and 5 bases from J; junction bases left unmatched: 13. This CDR3 has 15 residues. Germline V gene lookup returns CDR1 MNHNS and CDR2 SASEGT. Written as DNA, the CDR3 is TGTGCCAGCAGGCCCCGAGGTTGGACTAGGGACGAGCAGTACTTC. This gives the protein CASRPRGWTRDEQYF.